The entry below gives a single TCR beta chain sequence along with its context. Antigen unknown. The CDR3 covers 14 residues. CDR1 MNHNY and CDR2 SVGAGI come from the germline V gene (reference sequence). The V gene lost 6 bases and the J gene lost 6 bases, with 17 bases spanning the gap. The repertoire was sequenced with immunoSEQ multiplex PCR; TCRdb's copy has only in-frame clones and lacks some. The sample records 5,500 to 6,500 clones, more than 65% being singletons. The sample is drawn from a study of tumor-infiltrating lymphocytes in localized non-small cell lung cancer. Study findings and constraints: TCR sequencing covered a subset of patients with enough tissue. Immunotypes IM1 and IM2 had similar TCR-derived T-cell fractions. No link was found between tumor T-cell fraction and recurrence-free survival. Higher tumor T cell infiltration than in uninvolved lung was supported by TCRbeta sequencing.

The V gene is TRBV6-6, the J gene TRBJ2-5; the D gene is possibly TRBD2 (6 bases). This sequence originates from a human donor with non-small cell lung cancer. The sequencing sample was made of lung tumor tissue. CDR3 amino acids: CASRSTRGGKTQYF. The CDR3 DNA follows: TGTGCCAGCAGATCTACCCGTGGGGGGAAGACCCAGTACTTC.